This TCR beta chain was recovered during a study of chemoradiotherapy in HPV16-positive cancers. Study-wide findings and caveats: During treatment, candidate HPV-specific clones and E7-related motifs expanded in tumor. HPV-specific T cells were functionally defined from only a couple of HPV16-positive patients.

Repertoires were sampled repeatedly during chemoradiotherapy. V was pared by 4 bases and J by 2 bases, with 18 bases between. Germline CDR1 MNHEY, CDR2 SMNVEV (reference sequence). CDR3 length: 16 residues. On this clone itself: Its antigen is still unknown.

Some clones are missing from TCRdb's copy, which holds only in-frame ones; the method was immunoSEQ multiplex PCR. The sample lists about 3,900 clones; about 91% were seen once. The starting material was tumor tissue, obtained from a patient who underwent chemoradiotherapy. The chain couples TRBV27 to TRBJ2-7, with a tentative D call TRBD2 (6 bases). This TCR came from a human donor with HPV-associated anogenital cancer. Here the CDR3 reads CASSSPAGPNTYEQYF. CDR3 DNA: TGTGCCAGCAGTTCACCCGCGGGGCCCAATACCTACGAGCAGTACTTC.